The rows below give T cell receptor beta chains drawn from one sample of a study of cytomegalovirus exposure and HLA in healthy donors. Sequencing used immunoSEQ multiplex PCR; TCRdb keeps in-frame clones, though not all of them. The sample has 150,000 or so clones; around 78% are singletons. Sequenced input: PBMCs. Receptors were obtained from a woman aged 18-29 years in good health and CMV-seronegative. The CDR3 runs from the conserved cysteine through the conserved F or W. A D gene is named only where the DNA matches it firmly. Size tells how often a clone was seen (once, few, many) or the class of an expanded clone, and some rows leave it out.

abundance	j_gene	v_gene	d_gene	CDR3aa	CDR3nt
.	TRBJ1-2	TRBV15	.	CATSRDGGSYGYTF	TGTGCCACCAGCAGAGATGGAGGATCCTATGGCTACACCTTC
few	TRBJ1-1	TRBV10-3	.	CASTAGRGDTEAFF	TGTGCCTCAACAGCCGGACGCGGGGACACTGAAGCTTTCTTT
few	TRBJ1-1	TRBV5-4	.	CASSLDRPNTEAFF	TGTGCCAGCAGCCTGGACAGACCGAACACTGAAGCTTTCTTT
.	TRBJ1-2	TRBV5-1	TRBD1	CASSPGTGSGYTF	TGCGCCAGCAGCCCCGGGACAGGGTCTGGCTACACCTTC
few	TRBJ1-1	TRBV7-3	TRBD1	CASSRDSYNTEAFF	TGTGCCAGCAGTAGGGACAGCTACAACACTGAAGCTTTCTTT
.	TRBJ1-3	TRBV5-1	TRBD1	CASSPTGGPGNTIYF	TGCGCCAGCAGCCCTACAGGGGGTCCCGGAAACACCATATATTTT
.	TRBJ1-1	TRBV7-2	TRBD1	CASSPSRQGNTEAFF	TGTGCCAGCAGCCCCTCCAGACAGGGGAACACTGAAGCTTTCTTT
.	TRBJ1-1	TRBV11-3	.	CASSSRNTEAFF	TGTGCCAGCAGCTCGAGGAACACTGAAGCTTTCTTT
.	TRBJ2-2	TRBV9	TRBD1	CASSASGTGNGELFF	TGTGCCAGCAGCGCCTCAGGGACAGGGAACGGGGAGCTGTTTTTT
.	TRBJ2-7	TRBV25-1	.	CASSFNSYEQYF	TGTGCCAGCAGTTTCAACTCCTACGAGCAGTACTTC
.	TRBJ1-1	TRBV7-9	TRBD1	CASSLRDSSEAFF	TGTGCCAGCAGCTTAAGGGACAGCTCTGAAGCTTTCTTT
.	TRBJ1-2	TRBV6-5	.	CASSYSSGGITYGYTF	TGTGCCAGCAGTTACTCGAGCGGGGGTATTACCTATGGCTACACCTTC
once	TRBJ2-5	TRBV2	TRBD1	CASIGTEETQYF	TGTGCCAGCATCGGGACAGAAGAGACCCAGTACTTC
.	TRBJ2-1	TRBV7-8	.	CASSPSVSSYNEQFF	TGTGCCAGCAGCCCTAGCGTGAGCTCCTACAATGAGCAGTTCTTC
few	TRBJ1-2	TRBV2	TRBD1	CASSGGGTGTYGYTF	TGTGCCAGCAGTGGTGGGGGGACAGGGACCTATGGCTACACCTTC
.	TRBJ2-5	TRBV2	TRBD1	CASRDTGEETQYF	TGTGCCAGCAGAGATACAGGGGAAGAGACCCAGTACTTC
.	TRBJ2-1	TRBV15	TRBD1	CATRRGDRGGLNEQFF	TGTGCCACCAGAAGGGGAGACAGGGGGGGGTTAAATGAGCAGTTCTTC
.	TRBJ2-7	TRBV5-6	TRBD1	CASNSIPGQGGGEQYF	TGTGCCAGCAACTCGATTCCGGGACAGGGTGGTGGGGAGCAGTACTTC
.	TRBJ1-4	TRBV6-6	.	CASSLALQWEKLFF	TGTGCCAGCAGTTTAGCCCTCCAGTGGGAAAAACTGTTTTTT
.	TRBJ2-7	TRBV2	.	CASSDSGVTAYEQYF	TGTGCCAGCAGTGATTCAGGGGTAACCGCCTACGAGCAGTACTTC
.	TRBJ1-2	TRBV7-2	.	CASSLASYGYTF	TGTGCCAGCAGCTTAGCCAGCTATGGCTACACCTTC
.	TRBJ1-2	TRBV18	.	CASSPETRGYTF	TGTGCCAGCTCACCTGAGACGCGGGGCTACACCTTC
.	TRBJ1-2	TRBV5-8	TRBD1	CASSLVGGTGNYGYTF	TGTGCCAGCAGCTTGGTTGGTGGGACAGGCAACTATGGCTACACCTTC
.	TRBJ1-2	TRBV18	TRBD1	CASSAWTGNYGYTF	TGTGCCAGCTCAGCATGGACAGGGAACTATGGCTACACCTTC
.	TRBJ1-5	TRBV5-1	TRBD1	CASSTGQGVGNQPQHF	TGCGCCAGCAGCACCGGACAGGGAGTAGGCAATCAGCCCCAGCATTTT
medium-sized	TRBJ1-1	TRBV18	TRBD1	CASSPDRGRNTEAFF	TGTGCCAGCTCGCCGGACAGGGGGAGAAACACTGAAGCTTTCTTT
few	TRBJ2-1	TRBV2	TRBD2	CASSVGGGMSSYNEQFF	TGTGCCAGCAGTGTGGGGGGGGGAATGAGCTCCTACAATGAGCAGTTCTTC
once	TRBJ1-1	TRBV18	TRBD1	CASSPLYSGTGSTEAFF	TGTGCCAGCTCACCACTCTACTCCGGGACAGGGAGCACTGAAGCTTTCTTT
.	TRBJ2-1	TRBV18	TRBD2	CASSPPSIVGGIF	TGTGCCAGCTCACCACCATCAATTGTCGGGGGGATCTTC
.	TRBJ1-6	TRBV6-6	.	CASSYSLQDSPLHF	TGTGCCAGCAGTTACTCGTTACAGGATTCACCCCTCCACTTT
.	TRBJ2-3	TRBV23-1	TRBD2	CASSQPGGRGPQGTQYF	TGCGCCAGCAGTCAACCGGGAGGGCGGGGCCCTCAGGGGACGCAGTATTTT
.	TRBJ2-1	TRBV9	TRBD1	CASRATGAHEQFF	TGTGCCAGCAGAGCTACAGGGGCTCATGAGCAGTTCTTC
.	TRBJ2-2	TRBV10-1	.	CASSDGGLTGELFF	TGCGCCAGCAGTGATGGGGGACTCACCGGGGAGCTGTTTTTT
.	TRBJ1-2	TRBV7-3	.	CASSLGGLRGYTF	TGTGCCAGCAGCTTAGGGGGACTTCGGGGCTACACCTTC
.	TRBJ2-7	TRBV5-1	.	CASSSPRGRDSYEQYF	TGCGCCAGCAGCTCGCCCAGAGGCAGGGACTCCTACGAGCAGTACTTC
.	TRBJ2-5	TRBV25-1	TRBD2	CASSARLAGAGLQYF	TGTGCCAGCAGTGCTCGACTAGCGGGGGCGGGACTGCAGTACTTC
.	TRBJ2-1	TRBV5-1	TRBD2	CASSYGLAGGGEQFF	TGCGCCAGCAGCTACGGACTAGCGGGAGGCGGTGAGCAGTTCTTC
few	TRBJ2-5	TRBV5-1	.	CASSLAGSVVLETQYF	TGCGCCAGCAGCTTGGCCGGGAGTGTCGTCTTGGAGACCCAGTACTTC
.	TRBJ1-2	TRBV7-9	TRBD1	CASSQRQGGNYGYTF	TGTGCCAGCAGCCAAAGACAGGGGGGTAACTATGGCTACACCTTC
.	TRBJ2-7	TRBV25-1	.	CASSDLAGSYEQYF	TGTGCCAGCAGTGATTTGGCAGGGTCCTACGAGCAGTACTTC
.	TRBJ1-2	TRBV5-1	TRBD1	CASSLGAGGAYGYTF	TGCGCCAGCAGCTTGGGGGCAGGGGGCGCTTACGGCTACACCTTC
.	TRBJ2-1	TRBV6-4	.	CASSAHQRSSYNEQFF	TGTGCCAGCAGTGCTCACCAGCGGAGCTCCTACAATGAGCAGTTCTTC
once	TRBJ2-7	TRBV29-1	TRBD1	CSVVGQGSYEQYF	TGCAGCGTCGTGGGACAGGGTTCCTACGAGCAGTACTTC
.	TRBJ1-2	TRBV9	.	CASSVVKVPGDGYTF	TGTGCCAGCAGCGTAGTGAAGGTTCCAGGTGATGGCTACACCTTC
.	TRBJ2-2	TRBV11-2	TRBD1	CASGSTGVVGELFF	TGTGCCAGCGGGTCGACAGGGGTAGTCGGGGAGCTGTTTTTT
.	TRBJ1-2	TRBV27	.	CASSFRGFNYGYTF	TGTGCCAGCAGTTTCCGGGGATTTAACTATGGCTACACCTTC
.	TRBJ2-1	TRBV29-1	TRBD2	CSVEALAAYNEQFF	TGCAGCGTTGAAGCTCTAGCGGCCTACAATGAGCAGTTCTTC
.	TRBJ1-5	TRBV6-4	.	CASSTGSNQPQHF	TGTGCCAGCAGTACAGGGTCAAATCAGCCCCAGCATTTT
.	TRBJ2-3	TRBV6-5	.	CASSFRVGDTQYF	TGTGCCAGCAGTTTCAGGGTGGGAGATACGCAGTATTTT
.	TRBJ1-5	TRBV4-1	.	CASSQERGSNQPQHF	TGCGCCAGCAGCCAAGAAAGGGGTAGCAATCAGCCCCAGCATTTT
.	TRBJ2-2	TRBV7-2	TRBD1	CASSLTGVRTGELFF	TGTGCCAGCAGCTTAACAGGGGTGCGGACCGGGGAGCTGTTTTTT
once	TRBJ1-5	TRBV2	.	CASSGANQPQHF	TGTGCCAGCAGTGGGGCGAATCAGCCCCAGCATTTT
.	TRBJ1-2	TRBV5-6	.	CASSLGGDGYTF	TGTGCCAGCAGCTTGGGGGGAGACGGCTACACCTTC
.	TRBJ2-5	TRBV5-4	TRBD2	CASSHGLAGGETQYF	TGTGCCAGCAGCCATGGACTAGCGGGAGGAGAGACCCAGTACTTC